A selection of T cell receptor beta chains follows, all from one sample in a study of T cell repertoires in cytomegalovirus infection. For these TCRs, the target antigens are not known. TCRdb used MiXCR to reprocess the reads, holding one entry per CDR3 protein. The sample lists 80,000 or so distinct CDR3 sequences, more than 20% occurring once. This sample comprised CD8+ T cells from cultured PBMCs, obtained from culture after CMV antigen stimulation. The receptors come from a human donor in good health (CMV status not recorded). Some clones in this sample may be carry-over from other donors' samples. Each CDR3 is given with its conserved first and last residue. Each record gives: clone size, V gene, D gene, J gene, CDR3 protein, CDR3 DNA. A D gene is named only where the DNA matches it firmly. The size entry is marked missing in some rows and otherwise reads once, few, many or a size class.

size: few; V: TRBV11-2; D: NA; J: TRBJ2-7; CDR3: CASSLAGAAYEQYF; DNA: TGTGCCAGCAGCTTAGCAGGAGCTGCCTACGAGCAGTACTTC
size: NA; V: TRBV29-1; D: NA; J: TRBJ2-7; CDR3: CSVEDTAYEQYF; DNA: TGCAGCGTTGAAGACACAGCCTACGAGCAGTACTTC
size: NA; V: TRBV2; D: NA; J: TRBJ1-5; CDR3: CASSEEGFGQPQHF; DNA: TGTGCCAGCAGTGAAGAGGGGTTCGGGCAGCCCCAGCATTTT
size: NA; V: TRBV5-8; D: NA; J: TRBJ2-3; CDR3: CASSLVSGTDTQYF; DNA: TGTGCCAGCAGCTTGGTTTCCGGGACAGATACGCAGTATTTT
size: NA; V: TRBV12-3/TRBV12-4; D: NA; J: TRBJ1-1; CDR3: CASSLMGGTEAFF; DNA: TGTGCCAGCAGTTTAATGGGGGGTACTGAAGCTTTCTTT
size: NA; V: TRBV9; D: NA; J: TRBJ1-5; CDR3: CASSVGQSNQPQHF; DNA: TGTGCCAGCAGCGTAGGACAAAGCAATCAGCCCCAGCATTTT
size: NA; V: TRBV7-6; D: TRBD1; J: TRBJ2-6; CDR3: CASSSPGQGAGANVLTF; DNA: TGTGCCAGCAGCTCGCCGGGACAGGGTGCGGGGGCCAACGTCCTGACTTTC
size: NA; V: TRBV6-2/TRBV6-3; D: TRBD1; J: TRBJ2-2; CDR3: CASNYRRLTGGNTGELFF; DNA: TGTGCCAGCAACTACAGGCGGTTAACAGGGGGGAACACCGGGGAGCTGTTTTTT
size: few; V: TRBV7-9; D: NA; J: TRBJ2-7; CDR3: CASSLGRLPEQYF; DNA: TGTGCCAGCAGCTTAGGTCGACTACCCGAGCAGTACTTC
size: few; V: TRBV7-9; D: TRBD2; J: TRBJ2-1; CDR3: CASSQPSTSGVLYNEQFF; DNA: TGTGCCAGCAGCCAGCCCTCGACTAGCGGGGTACTCTACAATGAGCAGTTCTTC
size: few; V: TRBV4-3; D: NA; J: TRBJ2-7; CDR3: CASSQGRGEEYEQYF; DNA: TGCGCCAGCAGCCAAGGGAGGGGGGAAGAGTACGAGCAGTACTTC
size: many; V: TRBV6-5; D: NA; J: TRBJ1-1; CDR3: CASSYGRGTEAFF; DNA: TGTGCCAGCAGTTACGGGAGGGGGACTGAAGCTTTCTTT
size: many; V: TRBV11-2; D: NA; J: TRBJ2-3; CDR3: CASSYRKPPGTSTDTQYF; DNA: TGTGCCAGCAGCTACCGGAAGCCCCCTGGGACCAGCACAGATACGCAGTATTTT
size: NA; V: TRBV4-3; D: NA; J: TRBJ1-1; CDR3: CASSQVAGGNTEAFF; DNA: TGCGCCAGCAGCCAAGTGGCCGGGGGGAACACTGAAGCTTTCTTT
size: few; V: TRBV6-1; D: TRBD1; J: TRBJ2-5; CDR3: CASRRGRDRGFSDQETQYF; DNA: TGTGCCAGCAGAAGAGGGAGGGACAGGGGGTTCTCGGACCAAGAGACCCAGTACTTC
size: few; V: TRBV5-6; D: TRBD2; J: TRBJ2-7; CDR3: CASSLRTSGRSYEQYF; DNA: TGTGCCAGCAGCCTACGGACTAGCGGGAGGAGCTACGAGCAGTACTTC
size: NA; V: TRBV12-3/TRBV12-4; D: TRBD1; J: TRBJ1-5; CDR3: CASASTLGTGGASWNQPQHF; DNA: TGTGCCAGCGCCTCTACACTGGGGACAGGGGGCGCAAGTTGGAATCAGCCCCAGCATTTT
size: many; V: TRBV12-3/TRBV12-4; D: NA; J: TRBJ1-5; CDR3: CASSPINNQPQHF; DNA: TGTGCCAGCAGCCCTATCAACAATCAGCCCCAGCATTTT
size: many; V: TRBV19; D: TRBD1; J: TRBJ1-1; CDR3: CASSIGGQGTEAFF; DNA: TGTGCCAGTAGTATTGGGGGACAGGGTACTGAAGCTTTCTTT
size: NA; V: TRBV13; D: TRBD1; J: TRBJ2-5; CDR3: CASSSGQGNPQDQETQYF; DNA: TGTGCCAGCAGCTCGGGACAGGGGAATCCACAAGACCAAGAGACCCAGTACTTC
size: NA; V: TRBV10-3; D: TRBD1; J: TRBJ2-7; CDR3: CAIRGAQGAYEQYF; DNA: TGTGCCATCAGGGGGGCGCAGGGGGCCTACGAGCAGTACTTC
size: NA; V: TRBV4-3; D: TRBD1; J: TRBJ1-1; CDR3: CASRRDRGLGNTEAFF; DNA: TGCGCCAGCCGCCGAGACAGGGGGCTAGGGAACACTGAAGCTTTCTTT
size: few; V: TRBV7-6; D: NA; J: TRBJ2-7; CDR3: CASRGGKFYEQYF; DNA: TGTGCCAGCCGCGGAGGGAAATTCTACGAGCAGTACTTC
size: many; V: TRBV12-3/TRBV12-4; D: NA; J: TRBJ2-5; CDR3: CASSREGLMETQYF; DNA: TGTGCCAGCAGCCGCGAGGGGTTGATGGAGACCCAGTACTTC
size: NA; V: TRBV7-3; D: TRBD2; J: TRBJ2-1; CDR3: CASSLVGGGINEQFF; DNA: TGTGCCAGCAGCTTAGTCGGGGGGGGAATCAATGAGCAGTTCTTC
size: NA; V: TRBV6-5; D: TRBD2; J: TRBJ2-5; CDR3: CASSGDLGTRGSQTQYF; DNA: TGTGCCAGCAGTGGGGATCTAGGGACTAGGGGAAGTCAGACCCAGTACTTC
size: NA; V: TRBV2; D: TRBD1; J: TRBJ1-4; CDR3: CASSPDRVPGEKLFF; DNA: TGTGCCAGCAGCCCTGACAGGGTCCCAGGCGAAAAACTGTTTTTT
size: NA; V: TRBV10-3; D: NA; J: TRBJ2-1; CDR3: CAMRDPHYNEQFF; DNA: TGTGCCATGCGGGACCCGCATTACAATGAGCAGTTCTTC
size: few; V: TRBV4-3; D: TRBD2; J: TRBJ2-2; CDR3: CASSQEGTSGRDGELFF; DNA: TGCGCCAGCAGCCAAGAAGGGACTAGCGGGAGGGACGGGGAGCTGTTTTTT
size: many; V: TRBV7-2; D: NA; J: TRBJ1-5; CDR3: CASSPRSSNQPQHF; DNA: TGTGCCAGCAGCCCCCGTTCTAGCAATCAGCCCCAGCATTTT
size: NA; V: TRBV24-1; D: NA; J: TRBJ1-3; CDR3: CATSDLPEGPLSSGNTIYF; DNA: TGTGCCACCAGTGATTTACCGGAGGGACCTCTATCCTCTGGAAACACCATATATTTT
size: NA; V: TRBV19; D: TRBD1; J: TRBJ1-4; CDR3: CASSMETGGLEKLFF; DNA: TGTGCCAGTAGTATGGAAACAGGGGGCCTTGAAAAACTGTTTTTT
size: many; V: TRBV6-2/TRBV6-3; D: NA; J: TRBJ1-1; CDR3: CASSYSRGGTEAFF; DNA: TGTGCCAGCAGTTACTCGAGGGGTGGGACTGAAGCTTTCTTT
size: NA; V: TRBV20-1; D: TRBD1; J: TRBJ2-1; CDR3: CSAAQRGHYNEQFF; DNA: TGCAGTGCCGCCCAGAGGGGGCATTACAATGAGCAGTTCTTC
size: many; V: TRBV2; D: NA; J: TRBJ2-5; CDR3: CASSEYRKETQYF; DNA: TGTGCCAGCAGTGAATATCGGAAAGAGACCCAGTACTTC
size: few; V: TRBV19; D: TRBD1; J: TRBJ1-2; CDR3: CASTEGQANYGYTF; DNA: TGTGCCAGTACCGAGGGACAGGCTAACTATGGCTACACCTTC
size: NA; V: TRBV20-1; D: TRBD1; J: TRBJ1-5; CDR3: CSASTTGQSNQPQHF; DNA: TGCAGTGCTAGCACTACGGGACAGAGCAATCAGCCCCAGCATTTT
size: few; V: TRBV6-2/TRBV6-3; D: TRBD1; J: TRBJ2-1; CDR3: CASSPDRDYNEQFF; DNA: TGTGCCAGCAGTCCCGACAGGGACTACAATGAGCAGTTCTTC
size: NA; V: TRBV6-2/TRBV6-3; D: NA; J: TRBJ1-1; CDR3: CASSYSEGPNTEAFF; DNA: TGTGCCAGCAGTTACTCGGAGGGGCCGAACACTGAAGCTTTCTTT
size: few; V: TRBV4-1; D: NA; J: TRBJ1-6; CDR3: CASSQDVQGYNSPLHF; DNA: TGCGCCAGCAGCCAAGATGTGCAGGGCTATAATTCACCCCTCCACTTT
size: NA; V: TRBV24-1; D: NA; J: TRBJ2-1; CDR3: CATSGSDNEQFF; DNA: TGTGCCACCAGTGGGTCCGACAATGAGCAGTTCTTC
size: few; V: TRBV28; D: TRBD1; J: TRBJ1-3; CDR3: CASSPGQGAGNTIYF; DNA: TGTGCCTCCTCCCCGGGACAGGGTGCTGGAAACACCATATATTTT
size: NA; V: TRBV6-2/TRBV6-3; D: NA; J: TRBJ2-3; CDR3: CASSYSMVAHSSTDTQYF; DNA: TGTGCCAGCAGTTACTCGATGGTAGCCCACTCTAGCACAGATACGCAGTATTTT
size: NA; V: TRBV18; D: NA; J: TRBJ2-7; CDR3: CASSPETAYEQYF; DNA: TGTGCCAGCTCACCAGAGACAGCCTACGAGCAGTACTTC
size: few; V: TRBV7-9; D: NA; J: TRBJ2-7; CDR3: CASSRGGEYYEQYF; DNA: TGTGCCAGCAGCCGCGGCGGGGAATACTACGAGCAGTACTTC
size: many; V: TRBV9; D: NA; J: TRBJ1-1; CDR3: CASSTGSSEAFF; DNA: TGTGCCAGCAGCACAGGGTCTTCTGAAGCTTTCTTT
size: NA; V: TRBV25-1; D: NA; J: TRBJ1-6; CDR3: CASSESTNSPLHF; DNA: TGTGCCAGCAGTGAATCTACCAATTCACCCCTCCACTTT
size: few; V: TRBV28; D: NA; J: TRBJ2-5; CDR3: CASSSWEETQYF; DNA: TGTGCCAGCAGTTCCTGGGAAGAGACCCAGTACTTC
size: many; V: TRBV6-5; D: NA; J: TRBJ2-7; CDR3: CASSYFDGSRYEQYF; DNA: TGTGCCAGCAGTTACTTCGACGGGAGTAGGTACGAGCAGTACTTC
size: few; V: TRBV7-3; D: TRBD1; J: TRBJ1-2; CDR3: CASSEPGQGWNGYTF; DNA: TGTGCCAGCAGCGAACCGGGACAGGGGTGGAATGGCTACACCTTC
size: NA; V: TRBV4-3; D: NA; J: TRBJ2-7; CDR3: CASSQETGSLSYEQYF; DNA: TGCGCCAGCAGCCAAGAAACGGGGAGCCTCTCCTACGAGCAGTACTTC
size: many; V: TRBV7-9; D: NA; J: TRBJ2-7; CDR3: CASSVLTERPSYEQYF; DNA: TGTGCCAGCAGCGTCCTGACAGAGCGACCTTCCTACGAGCAGTACTTC
size: few; V: TRBV7-9; D: NA; J: TRBJ1-2; CDR3: CASSLSGQFDNYGYTF; DNA: TGTGCCAGCAGCCTGAGCGGACAGTTCGACAACTATGGCTACACCTTC
size: NA; V: TRBV6-6; D: NA; J: TRBJ1-1; CDR3: CASSYAGDTEAFF; DNA: TGTGCCAGCAGTTATGCGGGGGACACTGAAGCTTTCTTT
size: NA; V: TRBV23-1; D: NA; J: TRBJ2-5; CDR3: CASSRTRTDKRVKTQYF; DNA: TGCGCCAGCAGTCGAACTAGAACGGACAAGAGAGTAAAGACCCAGTACTTC
size: NA; V: TRBV29-1; D: TRBD1; J: TRBJ2-7; CDR3: CSVEAGTAIYEQYF; DNA: TGCAGCGTTGAAGCCGGGACAGCGATCTACGAGCAGTACTTC
size: NA; V: TRBV18; D: TRBD2; J: TRBJ2-7; CDR3: CASSPPSGGPHEQYF; DNA: TGTGCCAGCTCACCCCCGTCGGGAGGGCCACACGAGCAGTACTTC
size: medium-sized; V: TRBV7-8; D: NA; J: TRBJ1-6; CDR3: CASSLAGEWGSPLHF; DNA: TGTGCCAGCAGCTTAGCAGGGGAGTGGGGTTCACCCCTCCACTTT
size: NA; V: TRBV12-5; D: NA; J: TRBJ2-7; CDR3: CASGEVYEQYF; DNA: TGTGCTAGTGGTGAGGTCTACGAGCAGTACTTC
size: NA; V: TRBV12-3/TRBV12-4; D: NA; J: TRBJ2-7; CDR3: CASSARYYEQYF; DNA: TGTGCCAGCAGTGCTCGATACTACGAGCAGTACTTC